The 32 T cell receptor beta chains given below trace back to one sample, sequenced in a study of PD-1 blockade in classical Hodgkin lymphoma. Relapse after autologous stem cell transplantation occurred in every patient, and brentuximab vedotin exposure varied. Generated by immunoSEQ multiplex PCR, the TCRdb table keeps only in-frame clones and is missing some. The sample includes tens of thousands of clones, under 95% of them seen just once. The material was peripheral blood mononuclear cells (PBMCs), obtained at baseline. The receptors originated from a human donor with classical Hodgkin lymphoma.

The rearrangement joins TRBV28 to TRBJ2-4; a weak D match, TRBD2 (6 bases). Germline CDR1 reads MDHEN; CDR2 reads SYDVKM. The CDR3 runs to 16 residues. V lost 2 bases and J lost 4, with 15 bases in between. For the CDR3, the DNA is TGTGCCAGCAGTTTAAAAATAGCGGAGCCGAAAAACATTCAGTACTTC. As protein: CASSLKIAEPKNIQYF. Full variable domain (rest looked up from reference TRBV28 and TRBJ2-4): DVKVTQSSRYLVKRTGEKVFLECVQDMDHENMFWYRQDPGLGLRLIYFSYDVKMKEKGDIPEGYSVSREKKERFSLILESASTNQTSMYLCASSLKIAEPKNIQYFGAGTRLSVL.

This clone appeared once. The rearrangement uses TRBV2 and TRBJ2-2; 9 positions agree with TRBD2. Trimming took 11 bases from V and 0 from J; bases not matched to a gene: 7. This CDR3 spans 15 amino acids. Germline V gene data show CDR1 as SNHLY and CDR2 as FYNNEI. In nucleotides, the CDR3 is TGTGCCGAATCAAGCGGGGGGACGAACACCGGGGAGCTGTTTTTT. Translating it yields CAESSGGTNTGELFF.

The chain links TRBV10-2 to TRBJ2-7; D ambiguous. Germline CDR1 WSHSY, CDR2 SAAADI. There are 16 residues in the CDR3. Between the trimmed V and J ends, which lost 0 bases and 4 bases, there was a span of 16 bases. This CDR3 is CASSESGAGAVYEQYF. In DNA form, the CDR3 reads TGCGCCAGCAGTGAGTCGGGTGCAGGCGCAGTATACGAGCAGTACTTC.

The chain uses TRBV15 and TRBJ1-2, with D possibly being TRBD1 (6 bases). The germline CDR1 and CDR2 sequences are LNHNV and YYDKDF (reference sequence). V was cut by 5 bases and J by 4 bases, with 20 bases left in between. The CDR3 runs to 16 residues. CDR3 nucleotides: TGTGCCACCAGCGCAACCGGGACACCTTCCTTCTATGGCTACACCTTC. This translates into CATSATGTPSFYGYTF.

A single count supports this clone. The chain employs TRBV27 and TRBJ2-7; no reliable D call. There are 14 residues in the CDR3. V was clipped by 7 bases and J by 0 bases, with 13 bases between them. Germline CDR1 and CDR2: MNHEY and SMNVEV (reference sequence). CDR3 sequence: CASNVAASSYEQYF. Written as DNA, the CDR3 is TGTGCCAGCAATGTCGCGGCTAGCTCCTACGAGCAGTACTTC.

The CDR3 loop is CAISKENNGYNEQFF. In nucleotides, the CDR3 is TGTGCCATCAGCAAGGAGAATAACGGTTACAATGAGCAGTTCTTC. V is TRBV10-3 and J is TRBJ2-1; D is unresolved. CDR3 length: 15 residues. V lost 6 bases and J lost 4, with 16 bases in between. The germline V gene has CDR1 ENHRY and CDR2 SYGVKD.

The CDR3 spells CASSKLAGGRTDTQYF. CDR3 in DNA: TGTGCCAGCAGCAAACTAGCGGGGGGACGCACAGATACGCAGTATTTT. The gene calls are TRBV5-4 and TRBJ2-3; 12 bases fit TRBD2. CDR1 and CDR2 from the germline V gene are SGHNT and YYREEE (reference sequence). This CDR3 has 16 residues. The J segment lost 1 base and the V segment lost 4 bases, leaving 4 bases of the junction unmatched.

This chain connects TRBV11-2 to TRBJ1-4, with D perhaps TRBD1 (6 bases). The CDR3 is made up of 16 amino acids. The germline V gene has CDR1 SGHAT and CDR2 FQNNGV. Trimming stripped 6 bases from V and 7 bases from J, with 21 bases between. CDR3 sequence reads: CASSPGARGRSEKLFF. The CDR3 DNA follows: TGTGCCAGCAGTCCCGGGGCCAGGGGCCGTAGTGAAAAACTGTTTTTT.

This sequence joins TRBV10-2 and TRBJ2-3; TRBD2 matches at 10 bases. This CDR3 is built from 13 residues. The germline V gene has CDR1 WSHSY and CDR2 SAAADI. The V gene end was trimmed by 10 bases and the J gene end by 4 bases; junction bases not matched to a gene: 5. CDR3 residues: CATESGRADTQYF. The CDR3 DNA follows: TGCGCCACAGAGAGCGGGAGGGCAGATACGCAGTATTTT.

For the CDR3, the DNA is TGTGCCAGCAGTCCGAATGACAGGCTAGCAACTAATGAAAAACTGTTTTTT. Translating it yields CASSPNDRLATNEKLFF. The V and J genes are TRBV7-6 and TRBJ1-4, with D possibly being TRBD1 (6 bases). Germline V lookup: CDR1 SGHVS, CDR2 FNYEAQ. The V gene lost 6 bases and the J gene lost 0 bases, with 17 bases spanning the gap. The CDR3 spans 17 residues. The whole variable domain, remainder taken from reference TRBV7-6 and TRBJ1-4, is GAGVSQSPRYKVTKRGQDVALRCDPISGHVSLYWYRQALGQGPEFLTYFNYEAQQDKSGLPNDRFSAERPEGSISTLTIQRTEQRDSAMYRCASSPNDRLATNEKLFFGSGTQLSVL.

In this sample, this clone turned up once. The V call is TRBV28, the J call TRBJ1-5, with no clear D. The CDR3 runs to 12 residues. V was trimmed by 4 bases and J by 4 bases, leaving 5 bases between them. Germline V gene lookup returns CDR1 MDHEN and CDR2 SYDVKM. CDR3 in amino acids: CASSYLNQPQHF. CDR3 DNA: TGTGCCAGCAGTTACCTTAATCAGCCCCAGCATTTT. The whole variable domain, remainder taken from reference TRBV28 and TRBJ1-5, is DVKVTQSSRYLVKRTGEKVFLECVQDMDHENMFWYRQDPGLGLRLIYFSYDVKMKEKGDIPEGYSVSREKKERFSLILESASTNQTSMYLCASSYLNQPQHFGDGTRLSIL.

J is TRBJ1-1 and V is TRBV29-1, with 8 bases fitting TRBD1. The CDR3 loop spans 15 amino acids. Trimming cost V 4 bases and J 4 bases; bases outside gene matches: 11. Germline assignment: CDR1 SQVTM and CDR2 ANQGSEA. The CDR3 sequence: CSVVDPTGVTTEAFF. The CDR3, as DNA: TGCAGCGTTGTCGACCCGACAGGGGTCACCACTGAAGCTTTCTTT. Based on the CDR3 plus reference TRBV29-1 and TRBJ1-1, the full variable domain is SAVISQKPSRDICQRGTSLTIQCQVDSQVTMMFWYRQQPGQSLTLIATANQGSEATYESGFVIDKFPISRPNLTFSTLTVSNMSPEDSSIYLCSVVDPTGVTTEAFFGQGTRLTVV.

The chain joins TRBV7-9 to TRBJ2-3; 11 nucleotides align to TRBD2. Trimming took 1 base from V and 6 from J; bases not matched to a gene: 9. CDR3 length: 17 amino acids. Germline V gene lookup returns CDR1 SEHNR and CDR2 FQNEAQ (reference sequence). The CDR3 sequence is CASSLVGSGGARDTQYF. The CDR3, as DNA: TGTGCCAGCAGCTTAGTGGGTAGCGGGGGGGCCCGGGATACGCAGTATTTT.

The CDR3 region is CASSQDALAGAIYNEQFF. CDR3 DNA: TGTGCCAGCAGCCAAGATGCGCTAGCGGGGGCAATCTACAATGAGCAGTTCTTC. The genes are TRBV14 and TRBJ2-1; 10 bases align to TRBD2. Germline assignment: CDR1 SGHDN and CDR2 FVKESK. The V and J ends lost 0 bases and 3 bases, in that order; junction bases with no gene match: 8. The CDR3 contains 18 residues.

The chain employs TRBV9 and TRBJ2-1; TRBD2 matches 8 bases. The CDR3 covers 14 residues. V trimming: 6 bases; J trimming: 5 bases; junction bases outside the gene matches: 7. Germline-derived CDR1 and CDR2 are SGDLS and YYNGEE. CDR3 protein: CASTETSANNEQFF. DNA of the CDR3: TGTGCCAGCACCGAGACTAGCGCAAACAATGAGCAGTTCTTC.

This sequence joins TRBV27 and TRBJ2-2; 12 nucleotides line up with TRBD2. The CDR3 is 16 residues long. Germline V gene data show CDR1 as MNHEY and CDR2 as SMNVEV (reference sequence). Trimming cost V 6 bases and J 3 bases; bases outside gene matches: 5. The CDR3 here is CASSRLAGGHTGELFF. The DNA of the CDR3 is TGTGCCAGCAGCCGTCTAGCGGGGGGGCACACCGGGGAGCTGTTTTTT.

This sequence joins TRBV5-1 and TRBJ2-3; 7 bases map to TRBD1. CDR1 SGHRS and CDR2 YFSETQ come from the germline V gene. V dropped 6 bases and J dropped 1; count of bases not matched to a gene: 11. CDR3 length: 16 residues. This chain's CDR3 is CASTTYRDSGTDTQYF. The CDR3 DNA is TGCGCCAGCACGACCTACCGGGACAGTGGCACAGATACGCAGTATTTT.

The rearrangement links TRBV11-2 to TRBJ2-7; D perhaps matches TRBD2 (5 bases). Germline V gene lookup returns CDR1 SGHAT and CDR2 FQNNGV. The CDR3 contains 14 residues. V lost 6 bases to trimming and J lost 0 bases, with 12 bases between them. DNA of the CDR3: TGTGCCAGCAGGTATACCCGGGGCTCCTACGAGCAGTACTTC. Residues: CASRYTRGSYEQYF.

This chain connects TRBV7-6 to TRBJ1-1, with TRBD1 identical over 8 bases. Germline-derived CDR1 and CDR2 are SGHVS and FNYEAQ. The CDR3 spans 14 residues. J was trimmed by 5 bases and V by 1 base; bases with no gene match: 3. This CDR3 reads CASSLGQGTTEAFF. CDR3 in DNA: TGTGCCAGCAGCTTAGGACAGGGGACGACTGAAGCTTTCTTT.

The chain recombines TRBV7-9 with TRBJ1-1; the D gene is possibly TRBD1 (5 bases). CDR1 and CDR2 from the germline V gene are SEHNR and FQNEAQ (reference sequence). The length of the CDR3 is 13 residues. With 5 bases removed from V and 7 bases from J, the gap between germline ends came to 14 bases. The CDR3 bases are TGTGCCAGCAGCCCCGGGGGGGTGGGTGAAGCTTTCTTT. Translation gives CASSPGGVGEAFF.

The chain recombines TRBV6-5 with TRBJ1-3; no clear D gene. V lost 5 bases and J lost 1, with 12 bases in between. CDR1 and CDR2 from the germline V gene are MNHEY and SVGAGI. The CDR3 consists of 15 residues. The chain's CDR3 is CASSTHGRSGNTIYF. In DNA form, the CDR3 reads TGTGCCAGCAGTACGCACGGTCGATCTGGAAACACCATATATTTT.

This chain joins TRBV25-1 and TRBJ2-3; tentatively, D is TRBD2 (6 bases). Germline lookup yields CDR1 MGHDK and CDR2 SYGVNS. V shed 1 base and J shed 4 bases, with 18 bases lying between them. The CDR3 is made up of 17 amino acids. The CDR3, as DNA: TGTGCCAGCAGTGAATCCATATACGGGGGTGCGGCAGATACGCAGTATTTT. Translating gives CASSESIYGGAADTQYF.

The chain carries TRBV27 and TRBJ1-4, with a possible D match to TRBD1 (5 bases). CDR3 size: 14 residues. V lost 5 bases and J lost 4, with 11 bases in between. Germline V lookup: CDR1 MNHEY, CDR2 SMNVEV (reference sequence). The CDR3 is CASSEQVLNEKLFF. CDR3 DNA: TGTGCCAGCAGTGAACAGGTTCTTAATGAAAAACTGTTTTTT.

This clone qualifies as large. V is TRBV7-2 and J is TRBJ1-5; 11 nucleotides agree with TRBD1. The V segment lost 5 bases and the J segment 6 bases; nucleotides outside the gene matches: 6. This CDR3 region has 15 residues. The germline V gene encodes CDR1 SGHTA and CDR2 FQGNSA. Here the CDR3 DNA reads TGTGCCAGCAGCACGGGACAGGGGGTGGGTCAGCCCCAGCATTTT. This encodes CASSTGQGVGQPQHF.

V and J are TRBV7-6 and TRBJ2-7; D is perhaps TRBD2 (6 bases). This CDR3 is built from 13 residues. From germline, CDR1 is SGHVS and CDR2 FNYEAQ. V was shortened by 8 bases and J by 1 base, with 12 bases between the two germline ends. CDR3 DNA sequence: TGTGCCAGCGTCCCGGGACTGTCCTACGAGCAGTACTTC. Its translation is CASVPGLSYEQYF.

This sequence joins TRBV7-9 and TRBJ1-1; maybe TRBD1 (5 bases). Trimming stripped 5 bases from V and 6 bases from J, with 22 bases between. This CDR3 comprises 16 residues. Germline CDR1 is SEHNR and CDR2 is FQNEAQ (reference sequence). CDR3 residues: CASSQTTFPGPAEAFF. The CDR3 bases are TGTGCCAGCAGCCAGACGACATTCCCGGGACCCGCTGAAGCTTTCTTT.

This clone appeared a single time. V is TRBV2 and J is TRBJ1-4, with D unresolved. The CDR3 length is 15 residues. Germline assignment: CDR1 SNHLY and CDR2 FYNNEI. Trimming shortened V by 4 bases and J by 0 bases, and 9 bases separated the two germline ends. DNA of the CDR3: TGTGCCAGCAGTGGTTACAGCACAACTAATGAAAAACTGTTTTTT. It is translated as CASSGYSTTNEKLFF.

The V and J genes are TRBV7-9 and TRBJ2-1; tentatively, D is TRBD1 (6 bases). In germline, CDR1 is SEHNR, CDR2 FQNEAQ (reference sequence). Trimming cost V 5 bases and J 6 bases, with 11 bases left between them. CDR3 length equals 13 residues. DNA of the CDR3: TGTGCCAGCAGCAGGGACACCCTCAATGAGCAGTTCTTC. It specifies CASSRDTLNEQFF.

This clone was counted a few times. The J gene is TRBJ1-5, the V gene TRBV19; D not certain. Trimming removed 7 bases from V and 6 bases from J, with 19 bases in between. Germline V gene sequence: CDR1 LNHDA, CDR2 SQIVND (reference sequence). The length of the CDR3 is 15 residues. The CDR3 DNA is TGTGCCAGTAACACCCCCTTGGGATTGGGTCAGCCCCAGCATTTT. Its translation is CASNTPLGLGQPQHF.

This chain uses TRBV27 with TRBJ2-4; 12 nucleotides line up with TRBD2. Germline trimming cut 6 bases from V and 0 bases from J; bases unmatched to any gene: 9. This CDR3 has 18 residues. Germline V gene sequence: CDR1 MNHEY, CDR2 SMNVEV (reference sequence). CDR3 sequence (DNA): TGTGCCAGCAGCCGCGGACTAGCGGGATTTAGAGCCAAAAACATTCAGTACTTC. As protein: CASSRGLAGFRAKNIQYF.

This chain connects TRBV28 to TRBJ2-7; 9 nucleotides align to TRBD2. Germline CDR1 is MDHEN and CDR2 is SYDVKM. The CDR3 sequence is 14 residues long. The ends lost 7 bases at V and 4 bases at J; junction bases unmatched: 8. In DNA form, the CDR3 reads TGTGCCAGCACCCCCGGGACTAGCTCGTACGAGCAGTACTTC. This gives the protein CASTPGTSSYEQYF.

The gene calls are TRBV30 and TRBJ1-1; TRBD1 is a possible D gene (5 bases). The germline CDR1 and CDR2 sequences are GTSNPN and SVGIG (reference sequence). The V and J ends lost 2 bases and 0 bases respectively, with 25 bases between them. The CDR3 is 19 amino acids. The CDR3 sequence is CAWSHQNPGLLNLNTEAFF. Written as DNA, the CDR3 is TGTGCCTGGAGTCACCAAAATCCGGGACTCCTGAACTTGAACACTGAAGCTTTCTTT.